Following are 30 T cell receptor beta chains from one sample sequenced in a study of identical twins. From the 5' RACE reads, TCRdb called clonotypes with MiXCR, one entry per CDR3 protein. This table has 1,800,000 or so distinct CDR3 sequences, roughly 35% appearing once. Sequenced input: cord blood. The origin of the receptors is a newborn girl in good health.

This clonotype was observed a handful of times. The gene calls are TRBV6-6 and TRBJ1-2; D is ambiguous. Germline V lookup: CDR1 MNHNY, CDR2 SVGAGI (reference sequence). The V gene lost 1 base and the J gene lost 4 bases, with 10 bases spanning the gap. This CDR3 contains 14 residues. Written as DNA, the CDR3 is TGTGCCAGCAGTTACTATGCGGCGGGCTATGGCTACACCTTC. It is translated as CASSYYAAGYGYTF.

This clonotype was recorded at least ten times. V is TRBV5-1 and J is TRBJ2-7; no clear D gene. CDR1 SGHRS and CDR2 YFSETQ come from the germline V gene. This CDR3 spans 15 amino acids. The germline V and J ends were trimmed by 0 bases and 0 bases, with 10 bases remaining between them. In nucleotides, the CDR3 is TGCGCCAGCAGCTTGGGAGACACCTACTCCTACGAGCAGTACTTC. This codes for CASSLGDTYSYEQYF.

This clonotype was seen a few times. The chain links TRBV5-6 to TRBJ1-5, with 8 bases fitting TRBD1. The CDR3 runs 14 residues. V shed 4 bases and J 5 bases; nucleotides not matched to a gene: 5. Germline-derived CDR1 and CDR2 are SGHDT and YYEEEE. The CDR3 DNA follows: TGTGCCAGCAGCGCCGGGACAGGAGATCAGCCCCAGCATTTT. Encoded protein: CASSAGTGDQPQHF.

This clonotype has ten or more counts. The genes are TRBV29-1 and TRBJ2-1; D is unclear. The CDR3 runs 15 residues. The germline V gene has CDR1 SQVTM and CDR2 ANQGSEA. Trimming cost V 1 base and J 0 bases, with 10 bases left between them. CDR3 DNA sequence: TGCAGCGTTGAAGTTTGGGAAAGCTCCTACAATGAGCAGTTCTTC. It translates to CSVEVWESSYNEQFF.

This clonotype was seen a few times. The chain couples TRBV5-1 to TRBJ2-3; D call uncertain. Looked up from germline, CDR1 is SGHRS and CDR2 is YFSETQ. The CDR3 loop spans 14 amino acids. V was trimmed by 0 bases and J by 5 bases, leaving 10 bases between them. The CDR3 nucleotides are TGCGCCAGCAGCTTGGAGCAAAGGGAAGATACGCAGTATTTT. It codes for CASSLEQREDTQYF. The variable domain in full, with the rest retrieved from reference TRBV5-1 and TRBJ2-3, is KAGVTQTPRYLIKTRGQQVTLSCSPISGHRSVSWYQQTPGQGLQFLFEYFSETQRNKGNFPGRFSGRQFSNSRSEMNVSTLELGDSALYLCASSLEQREDTQYFGPGTRLTVL.

The CDR3 loop is CASSLGGQPRGYGYTF. DNA of the CDR3: TGTGCCAGCAGCTTGGGGGGACAGCCACGGGGCTATGGCTACACCTTC. The rearrangement uses TRBV7-2 and TRBJ1-2; the match to TRBD1 covers 7 bases. Germline V gene data show CDR1 as SGHTA and CDR2 as FQGNSA. V shed 3 bases, J shed 4 bases, and the junction held 11 bases outside the gene matches. This CDR3 spans 16 amino acids.

This clonotype was seen only a few times. The V call is TRBV3-1, the J call TRBJ2-4, with no clear D. The CDR3 is 15 residues long. V was clipped by 4 bases and J by 0 bases, with 10 bases between them. Germline CDR1 is LGHDT and CDR2 is YNNKEL (reference sequence). CDR3 sequence: CASSPQFTAKNIQYF. In DNA form, the CDR3 reads TGTGCCAGCAGCCCGCAATTCACAGCCAAAAACATTCAGTACTTC.

This clonotype was observed a few times. The V and J genes are TRBV20-1 and TRBJ2-4; 12 nucleotides agree with TRBD2. CDR3 size: 17 residues. The germline V gene has CDR1 DFQATT and CDR2 SNEGSKA (reference sequence). V lost 3 bases to trimming and J lost 0 bases; unmatched junction nucleotides: 6. The CDR3 is CSARVSSGGAAKNIQYF. The CDR3 nucleotides are TGCAGTGCTAGGGTGTCTAGCGGGGGGGCAGCCAAAAACATTCAGTACTTC.

The chain carries TRBV20-1 and TRBJ2-5, with D perhaps TRBD1 or TRBD2 (5 bases each). The CDR3 spans 15 residues. Germline V gene lookup returns CDR1 DFQATT and CDR2 SNEGSKA (reference sequence). V was trimmed by 1 base and J by 6 bases, leaving 18 bases between them. For the CDR3, the DNA is TGCAGTGCTAGAGTTCGGGGACCAGGGTACCAGACCCAGTACTTC. Amino acids: CSARVRGPGYQTQYF.

The rearrangement links TRBV15 to TRBJ2-3; D is undetermined. CDR1 is LNHNV, CDR2 YYDKDF, per germline (reference sequence). The V and J ends lost 0 bases and 0 bases respectively, with 7 bases between them. CDR3 length: 15 amino acids. DNA for the CDR3: TGTGCCACCAGCAGAGATAGGGTCAGCACAGATACGCAGTATTTT. Its translation: CATSRDRVSTDTQYF.

The chain is built from TRBV20-1 and TRBJ2-1; D might be TRBD1 or TRBD2, each matching 6 bases. V was shortened by 0 bases and J by 9 bases, with 18 bases between the two germline ends. Germline CDR1 is DFQATT and CDR2 is SNEGSKA (reference sequence). The CDR3 sequence is 15 residues long. The CDR3 here is CSAREVAIGGSEQFF. CDR3 bases: TGCAGTGCTAGAGAGGTAGCTATAGGGGGGAGTGAGCAGTTCTTC.

The rearrangement links TRBV28 to TRBJ2-7; D possibly corresponds to TRBD2 (5 bases). CDR1 and CDR2 from the germline V gene are MDHEN and SYDVKM. This CDR3 is 15 amino acids long. V was pared by 5 bases and J by 7 bases, with 21 bases between. CDR3 sequence: CASSLERYPRNEQYF. The CDR3 DNA sequence: TGTGCCAGCAGTCTAGAGCGGTACCCTCGTAATGAGCAGTACTTC.

Only a few counts were recorded for this clonotype. The junction departs from germline at one end; a sequencing error may be responsible. The genes are TRBV7-2 and TRBJ2-7; D not certain. The DNA matches TRBJ2-5 better at its end, which makes the J call doubtful. Germline V gives CDR1 SGHTA, CDR2 FQGNSA. This CDR3 contains 12 residues. CDR3 bases: TGTGCCGGCAGCTTAGCTGTAGAGACCCAGTACTTC. Protein: CAGSLAVETQYF.

The chain has TRBV29-1 and TRBJ2-1, with no clear D. The germline CDR1 and CDR2 sequences are SQVTM and ANQGSEA. The length of the CDR3 is 13 residues. The V and J ends lost 5 bases and 12 bases respectively, with 20 bases between them. In DNA, the CDR3 is TGCAGCGTTAGACTCCGTTTGGCAGATACGCAGTTCTTC. It encodes CSVRLRLADTQFF.

This sequence joins TRBV28 and TRBJ1-2; no reliable D call. The CDR3 is 12 amino acids. Deletions cut 6 bases from V and 5 bases from J, with 10 bases between. Germline-derived CDR1 and CDR2 are MDHEN and SYDVKM. The CDR3 region is CASSRSPYGYTF. The CDR3 bases are TGTGCCAGCAGCCGCTCTCCTTATGGCTACACCTTC.

As regards this clonotype: No conserved phenylalanine or tryptophan ends this CDR3, so it is likely a read error. This rearrangement joins TRBV12-3 or TRBV12-4 to TRBJ1-4; D gene unclear. With 6 bases removed from V and 0 bases from J, the gap between germline ends came to 14 bases. This CDR3 is built from 16 residues. CDR3 sequence reads: CASSPRVAATNEKLFL. CDR3 nucleotide sequence: TGTGCCAGCAGCCCCCGGGTCGCGGCAACTAATGAAAAACTGTTTCTT.

V and J are TRBV7-2 and TRBJ1-5; tentatively, D is TRBD1 (5 bases). The germline CDR1 and CDR2 sequences are SGHTA and FQGNSA. Trimming removed 5 bases at V and 0 bases at J, with 11 bases between. The CDR3 consists of 15 residues. The CDR3 reads CASSLRGSSNQPQHF. CDR3 DNA sequence: TGTGCCAGCAGCCTAAGGGGTTCTAGCAATCAGCCCCAGCATTTT.

The V and J genes are TRBV20-1 and TRBJ1-2, with D perhaps TRBD1 (6 bases). The CDR3 is made up of 14 amino acids. Germline V CDR1 and CDR2: DFQATT, SNEGSKA (reference sequence). Trimming shortened V by 8 bases and J by 6 bases, and 22 bases separated the two germline ends. Written as DNA, the CDR3 is TGCAGTCCCACCGAGGGGGTTTTAAGGGATGGCTACACCTTC. Translated: CSPTEGVLRDGYTF.

In this sample, this clonotype turned up a few times. The gene calls are TRBV2 and TRBJ1-4, with a possible D match to TRBD1 (5 bases). The germline V gene has CDR1 SNHLY and CDR2 FYNNEI. The CDR3 totals 15 residues. Between the trimmed V and J ends, which lost 2 bases and 5 bases, there was a span of 12 bases. CDR3 region: CASSEWTSANEKLFF. The CDR3 DNA reads TGTGCCAGCAGTGAATGGACATCCGCCAATGAAAAACTGTTTTTT.

This clonotype was counted only a few times. The rearrangement joins TRBV20-1 to TRBJ2-7; TRBD2 matches 12 bases. With V trimmed by 5 bases and J by 5 bases, 7 bases remained unmatched. CDR3 size: 14 residues. CDR1 and CDR2 from the germline V gene are DFQATT and SNEGSKA (reference sequence). Here the CDR3 DNA reads TGCAGTGCTGGCGGGACTAGCGGGTTCAACGAGCAGTACTTC. This codes for CSAGGTSGFNEQYF.

This clonotype was seen only a few times. The chain couples TRBV6-1 to TRBJ1-6; no clear D. The CDR3 contains 13 residues. CDR1 is MNHNS, CDR2 SASEGT, per germline. V was shortened by 0 bases and J by 8 bases, with 5 bases between the two germline ends. CDR3 DNA sequence: TGTGCCAGCAGTGAAGCGGGGTATTCACCCCTCCACTTT. Amino acid sequence: CASSEAGYSPLHF.

With respect to this clonotype: One end of the junction does not line up with germline, which may come from a read error. The J gene is TRBJ2-7, the V gene TRBV12-3 or TRBV12-4, with D unresolved. This CDR3 is 15 amino acids long. The CDR3 DNA is TGTGCCAGCAGTTCCCAATGGACGCTCTCCTACGGGCAGTACTTC. This gives the protein CASSSQWTLSYGQYF.

The gene calls are TRBV5-1 and TRBJ2-5, with TRBD2 matching 8 bases. The CDR3 extends over 18 amino acids. V trimming: 0 bases; J trimming: 1 base; junction bases outside the gene matches: 11. Germline V CDR1 and CDR2: SGHRS, YFSETQ. The CDR3 DNA sequence: TGCGCCAGCAGCTTGGCTGGAGGACTAGCCGGCTCCCAAGAGACCCAGTACTTC. This encodes CASSLAGGLAGSQETQYF.

This clonotype was counted only a few times. The chain recombines TRBV20-1 with TRBJ1-1; D call uncertain. Per the germline V gene, CDR1 is DFQATT and CDR2 is SNEGSKA (reference sequence). Trimming pared 0 bases from V and 1 base from J, leaving 12 bases between. The CDR3 covers 15 residues. As DNA, the CDR3 is TGCAGTGCTAGAGATCGGCTGGGGTGGAACACTGAAGCTTTCTTT. It encodes CSARDRLGWNTEAFF.

V usage is TRBV20-1 and J usage is TRBJ2-1; the match to TRBD2 covers 10 bases. The V gene's germline CDR1 is DFQATT and CDR2 SNEGSKA (reference sequence). This CDR3 is built from 17 residues. Losses at the gene ends were 3 bases for V and 2 bases for J; bases not matched to a gene: 10. In DNA, the CDR3 is TGCAGTGCTAGTAAGTCTAGCGGGAGACCCCCCTACAATGAGCAGTTCTTC. Translating gives CSASKSSGRPPYNEQFF.

This clonotype came up a few times. V is TRBV21-1 and J is TRBJ2-7; the listed D gene, TRBD2, was not tested against the DNA. TRBV21-1 is assigned pseudogene status. The CDR3 extends over 15 amino acids. The CDR3 nucleotides read TGTGCCAGCAGCGCAATCACTAGCGGGAGAGACGAGCAGTACTTC. Protein sequence: CASSAITSGRDEQYF.

Only a few counts were recorded for this clonotype. This chain joins TRBV28 and TRBJ1-2, with 7 bases lining up with TRBD1. CDR1 MDHEN and CDR2 SYDVKM come from the germline V gene. V gave up 6 bases and J gave up 9 bases; unmatched junction bases: 19. This CDR3 region has 16 residues. CDR3: CASSSSNPGRDSRYTF. In DNA form, the CDR3 reads TGTGCCAGCAGCTCCTCAAATCCCGGGAGGGACAGTCGCTACACCTTC.

This clonotype came up many times. V gene TRBV11-2 combines with J gene TRBJ1-2; D unclear. Trimming left V 5 bases short and J 2 bases short, with 15 bases between. The CDR3 extends over 15 amino acids. Germline CDR1 and CDR2: SGHAT and FQNNGV. This chain's CDR3 is CASSPLREHNYGYTF. DNA of the CDR3: TGTGCCAGCAGCCCACTTAGGGAACACAACTATGGCTACACCTTC.

As concerns this clonotype: A clone one base away is much larger, so this may be a read error. V and J are TRBV29-1 and TRBJ2-7, with D perhaps matching TRBD2 (6 bases). CDR3 length equals 13 residues. V dropped 4 bases and J dropped 5 bases, with 15 bases sitting between them. Looked up from germline, CDR1 is SQVTM and CDR2 is ANQGSEA. The CDR3: CSVVSLAPHEQYF. The CDR3 nucleotides read TGCAGCGTTGTATCTCTAGCGCCCCACGAGCAGTACTTC.

Comment on this clonotype: Being one base from a much bigger clone, this may be a read error. This chain uses TRBV20-1 with TRBJ2-3; no definite D call. CDR3 length: 12 residues. The V gene's germline CDR1 is DFQATT and CDR2 SNEGSKA (reference sequence). CDR3 bases: TGCAGTGCTACCGCCTACACAGATACGCTGTATTTT. The encoded protein is CSATAYTDTLYF.